A selection of T cell receptor beta chains follows, all from one sample in a study of cytomegalovirus exposure and HLA in healthy donors. Assay used: immunoSEQ multiplex PCR; TCRdb lists only in-frame clones, some missing. Of 50,000 to 75,000 clones in the sample, over 70% were seen once. The sample consisted of PBMCs. These TCRs come from a woman between 35 and 50 years old in good health and CMV-seronegative. The CDR3 runs from the conserved cysteine through the conserved F or W. Fields, in order: clone size, D gene, J gene, V gene, CDR3 protein, CDR3 DNA. A D gene is named only where the DNA matches it firmly. Only part of the rows carry a size: once, few, many, or a class if the clone is expanded.

size: few; D: .; J: TRBJ1-2; V: TRBV6-1; CDR3: CASSERGGSYGYTF; DNA: TGTGCCAGCAGTGAACGCGGGGGCTCCTATGGCTACACCTTC
size: once; D: .; J: TRBJ2-7; V: TRBV11-3; CDR3: CASSLGRGLPQREQYF; DNA: TGTGCCAGCAGCTTAGGGCGGGGGCTTCCTCAGCGGGAGCAGTACTTC
size: .; D: TRBD2; J: TRBJ2-2; V: TRBV4-3; CDR3: CASSQEAGGRAIAGELFF; DNA: TGCGCCAGCAGCCAAGAGGCTGGGGGGAGGGCGATCGCCGGGGAGCTGTTTTTT
size: .; D: .; J: TRBJ1-2; V: TRBV19; CDR3: CASHREAGANYGYTF; DNA: TGTGCCAGTCATCGCGAGGCGGGAGCTAACTATGGCTACACCTTC
size: .; D: TRBD1; J: TRBJ2-3; V: TRBV19; CDR3: CASSPKGTAFRSTDTQYF; DNA: TGTGCCAGCTCCCCGAAGGGGACAGCTTTTCGGAGCACAGATACGCAGTATTTT
size: .; D: .; J: TRBJ2-7; V: TRBV4-2; CDR3: CASSQDLIATSYEQYF; DNA: TGTGCCAGCAGCCAAGATCTGATAGCGACCTCCTACGAGCAGTACTTC
size: .; D: .; J: TRBJ2-7; V: TRBV19; CDR3: CASSPGDSAYEQYF; DNA: TGTGCCAGTAGTCCGGGGGACAGCGCCTACGAGCAGTACTTC
size: .; D: TRBD1; J: TRBJ1-2; V: TRBV7-9; CDR3: CASSPRDSYPTNYGYIF; DNA: TGTGCCAGCAGCCCCCGGGACAGTTACCCCACTAACTATGGCTACATCTTC
size: .; D: .; J: TRBJ2-7; V: TRBV11-2; CDR3: CASSLGRLSYEQYF; DNA: TGTGCCAGCAGCTTAGGGCGGCTCTCCTACGAGCAGTACTTC
size: .; D: .; J: TRBJ1-1; V: TRBV2; CDR3: CATRLQGLRNTEAFF; DNA: TGTGCCACCCGATTACAGGGCCTAAGGAACACTGAAGCTTTCTTT
size: .; D: .; J: TRBJ2-1; V: TRBV19; CDR3: CASANGGEQFF; DNA: TGTGCCAGTGCTAACGGCGGTGAGCAGTTCTTC
size: .; D: TRBD2; J: TRBJ2-1; V: TRBV9; CDR3: CASSHTRLAGDEEQFF; DNA: TGTGCCAGCAGCCATACTCGACTAGCGGGAGACGAGGAGCAGTTCTTC
size: .; D: TRBD2; J: TRBJ2-5; V: TRBV5-1; CDR3: CASSFTSAQETQYF; DNA: TGCGCCAGCAGCTTCACTAGCGCACAAGAGACCCAGTACTTC
size: .; D: TRBD1; J: TRBJ1-5; V: TRBV28; CDR3: CASKGQGAQDSNQPQHF; DNA: TGTGCCAGCAAGGGACAGGGGGCGCAGGATAGCAATCAGCCCCAGCATTTT
size: .; D: .; J: TRBJ2-5; V: TRBV11-2; CDR3: CASSLDLPSLETQYF; DNA: TGTGCCAGCAGCTTAGATCTCCCGAGCTTAGAGACCCAGTACTTC
size: .; D: .; J: TRBJ1-4; V: TRBV5-4; CDR3: CASSLGINRVENEKLFF; DNA: TGTGCCAGCAGCTTGGGGATAAACAGGGTTGAAAATGAAAAACTGTTTTTT